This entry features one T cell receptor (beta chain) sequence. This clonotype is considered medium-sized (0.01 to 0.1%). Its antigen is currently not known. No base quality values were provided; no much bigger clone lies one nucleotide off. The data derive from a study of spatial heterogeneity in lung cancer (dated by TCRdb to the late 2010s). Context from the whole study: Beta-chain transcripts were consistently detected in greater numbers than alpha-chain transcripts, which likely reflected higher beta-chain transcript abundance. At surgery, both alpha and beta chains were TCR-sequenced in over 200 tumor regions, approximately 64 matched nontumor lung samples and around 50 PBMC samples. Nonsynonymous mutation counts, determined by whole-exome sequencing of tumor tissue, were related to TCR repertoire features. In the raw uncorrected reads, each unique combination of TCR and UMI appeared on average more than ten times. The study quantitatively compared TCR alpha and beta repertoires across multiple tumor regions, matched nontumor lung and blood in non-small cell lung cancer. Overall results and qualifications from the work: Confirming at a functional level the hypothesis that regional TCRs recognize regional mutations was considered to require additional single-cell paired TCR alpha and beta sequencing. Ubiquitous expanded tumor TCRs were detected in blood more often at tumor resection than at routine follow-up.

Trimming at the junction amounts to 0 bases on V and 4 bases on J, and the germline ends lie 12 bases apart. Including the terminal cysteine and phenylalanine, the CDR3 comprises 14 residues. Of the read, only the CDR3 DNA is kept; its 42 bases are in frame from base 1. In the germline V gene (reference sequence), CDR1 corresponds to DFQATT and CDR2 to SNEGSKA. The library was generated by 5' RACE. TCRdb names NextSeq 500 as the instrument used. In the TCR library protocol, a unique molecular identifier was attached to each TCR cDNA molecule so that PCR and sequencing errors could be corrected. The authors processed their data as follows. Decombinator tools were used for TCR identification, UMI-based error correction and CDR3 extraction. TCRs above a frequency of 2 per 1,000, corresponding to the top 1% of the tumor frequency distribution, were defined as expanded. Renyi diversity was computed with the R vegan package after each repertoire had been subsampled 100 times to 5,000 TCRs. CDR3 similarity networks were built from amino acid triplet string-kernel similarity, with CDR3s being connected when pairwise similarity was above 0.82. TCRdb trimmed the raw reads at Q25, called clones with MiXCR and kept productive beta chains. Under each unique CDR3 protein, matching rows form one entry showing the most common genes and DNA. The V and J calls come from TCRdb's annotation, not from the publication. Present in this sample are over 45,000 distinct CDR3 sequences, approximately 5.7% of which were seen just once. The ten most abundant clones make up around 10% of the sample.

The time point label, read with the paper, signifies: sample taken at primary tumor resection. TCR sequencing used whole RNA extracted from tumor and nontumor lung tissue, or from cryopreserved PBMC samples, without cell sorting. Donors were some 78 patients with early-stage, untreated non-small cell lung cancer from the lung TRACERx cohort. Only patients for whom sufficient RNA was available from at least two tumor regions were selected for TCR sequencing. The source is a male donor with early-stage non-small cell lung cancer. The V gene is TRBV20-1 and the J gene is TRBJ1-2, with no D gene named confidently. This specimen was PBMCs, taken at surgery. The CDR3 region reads CSARDHGGSYGYTF. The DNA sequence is TGCAGTGCTAGAGATCATGGAGGTAGCTATGGCTACACCTTC.